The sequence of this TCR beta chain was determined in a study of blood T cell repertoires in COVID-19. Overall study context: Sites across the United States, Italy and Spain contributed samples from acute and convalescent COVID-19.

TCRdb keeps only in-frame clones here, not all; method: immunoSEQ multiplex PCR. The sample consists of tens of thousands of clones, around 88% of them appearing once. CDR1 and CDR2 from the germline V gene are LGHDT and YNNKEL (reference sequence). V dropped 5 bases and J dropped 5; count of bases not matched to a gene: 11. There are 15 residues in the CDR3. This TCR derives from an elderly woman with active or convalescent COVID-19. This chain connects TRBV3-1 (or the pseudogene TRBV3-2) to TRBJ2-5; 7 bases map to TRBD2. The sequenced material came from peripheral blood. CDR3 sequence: CASSYRLASGETQYF. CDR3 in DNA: TGTGCCAGCAGCTACAGACTAGCCTCGGGGGAGACCCAGTACTTC.